These 15 T cell receptor beta chains came from one sample sequenced in a study of T-cell memory formation after mild COVID-19. MiXCR was run by TCRdb on the 5' RACE reads, yielding one entry per CDR3 protein. The sample lists 350,000 to 450,000 distinct CDR3 sequences, approximately 29% seen once, with approximately 12% in the top ten. Specimen: PBMCs or a T cell subset sorted from them (not recorded which). The receptors stem from an adult woman who had mild COVID-19 (a few samples of this study predate the infection). Cell type and time point are not known.

This clonotype was detected a few times. V gene TRBV29-1 combines with J gene TRBJ2-3; D is possibly TRBD2 (5 bases). The V gene's germline CDR1 is SQVTM and CDR2 ANQGSEA. Deletions cut 3 bases from V and 2 bases from J, with 15 bases between. This CDR3 spans 15 amino acids. CDR3 DNA sequence: TGCAGCGTTGAGGCGCGGGCGGAGACCACAGATACGCAGTATTTT. Translation: CSVEARAETTDTQYF.

This sequence joins TRBV24-1 and TRBJ2-1, with 10 bases identical to TRBD2. CDR1 and CDR2 (germline): KGHDR, SFDVKD. The CDR3 has 16 amino acids. With V trimmed by 1 base and J by 4 bases, 3 bases remained unmatched. The CDR3 region is CATSDLGLADYNEQFF. In DNA, the CDR3 is TGTGCCACCAGTGATTTAGGACTAGCGGATTACAATGAGCAGTTCTTC.

CDR3 coding DNA: TGCGCCAGCAGCGCGGGGGCCTTCATTGATGAGCAGTTCTTC. Residues: CASSAGAFIDEQFF. The chain recombines TRBV4-1 with TRBJ2-1; D is possibly TRBD2 (7 bases). The germline V and J ends were trimmed by 5 bases and 8 bases, with 16 bases remaining between them. This CDR3 comprises 14 residues. CDR1 and CDR2 from the germline V gene are MGHRA and YSYEKL.

This clonotype was seen just once. The chain recombines TRBV12-3 or TRBV12-4 with TRBJ1-1; D is unresolved. There are 12 residues in the CDR3. Deletions cut 3 bases from V and 2 bases from J, with 4 bases between. This chain's CDR3 is CASSLDNTEAFF. The CDR3 bases are TGTGCCAGCAGTTTGGATAACACTGAAGCTTTCTTT.

This clonotype was counted a few times. The chain combines TRBV7-8 with TRBJ2-6; D remains ambiguous. CDR1 is SGHVS, CDR2 FQNEAQ, per germline. CDR3 length: 15 amino acids. Trimming shortened V by 3 bases and J by 2 bases, and 8 bases separated the two germline ends. This chain's CDR3 is CASSFGSAGANVLTF. CDR3 coding DNA: TGTGCCAGCAGCTTTGGCAGTGCTGGGGCCAACGTCCTGACTTTC.

The J gene is TRBJ1-1, the V gene TRBV13; weak D call: TRBD1 (5 bases). The CDR3 is 14 residues long. Germline V gene lookup returns CDR1 PRHDT and CDR2 FYEKMQ (reference sequence). The V end was cut by 4 bases, the J end by 8 bases, with 17 bases between. CDR3 DNA: TGTGCCAGCAGCTCCGGCCGACAGAAACGAGAAGCTTTCTTT. It encodes CASSSGRQKREAFF. The complete variable domain, with remaining parts taken from reference TRBV13 and TRBJ1-1, reads AAGVIQSPRHLIKEKRETATLKCYPIPRHDTVYWYQQGPGQDPQFLISFYEKMQSDKGSIPDRFSAQQFSDYHSELNMSSLELGDSALYFCASSSGRQKREAFFGQGTRLTVV.

The J gene is TRBJ2-7, the V gene TRBV12-3 or TRBV12-4, with 9 bases fitting TRBD1. This CDR3 has 14 amino acids. V was clipped by 6 bases and J by 3 bases; unmatched bases: 6. The CDR3 coding sequence is TGTGCCAGCAGAGGGGACAGGGACTACTACGAGCAGTACTTC. The encoded protein is CASRGDRDYYEQYF.

This clonotype appeared a few times. The J gene is TRBJ2-3, the V gene TRBV7-9; D remains unclear. The germline V and J ends were trimmed by 9 bases and 7 bases, with 8 bases remaining between them. CDR1 and CDR2 (germline): SEHNR, FQNEAQ (reference sequence). CDR3 length: 10 residues. CDR3 in DNA: TGTGCCAGGTCATCACATACGCAGTATTTT. This gives the protein CARSSHTQYF.

This clonotype was recorded a few times. This rearrangement joins TRBV12-3 or TRBV12-4 to TRBJ2-3; 12 bases are a match to TRBD2. The CDR3 length is 18 residues. J was trimmed by 1 base and V by 8 bases; bases with no gene match: 13. The CDR3, as DNA: TGTGCCAGCTTCCTCGCCCTAGCGGGGGGGGTCGGCACAGATACGCAGTATTTT. Protein sequence: CASFLALAGGVGTDTQYF.

This clonotype appeared a few times. This sequence joins TRBV10-3 and TRBJ2-2, with D possibly TRBD2 on 5 matching bases. The CDR3 runs to 16 residues. V lost 3 bases to trimming and J lost 5 bases, with 16 bases between them. The germline CDR1 and CDR2 sequences are ENHRY and SYGVKD. The chain's CDR3 is CAISDWTDRGTGELFF. CDR3 DNA sequence: TGTGCCATCAGTGACTGGACGGACCGGGGAACCGGGGAGCTGTTTTTT.

The chain joins TRBV24-1 to TRBJ2-3, with TRBD1 matching 8 bases. Germline V gene data show CDR1 as KGHDR and CDR2 as SFDVKD. Unmatched junction bases numbered 4, after V lost 3 bases and J lost 3 bases. This CDR3 comprises 15 residues. This CDR3 is CATSDDRGRTDTQYF. The CDR3 nucleotides are TGTGCCACCAGTGATGACAGGGGCAGGACAGATACGCAGTATTTT.

This clonotype came up a few times. The CDR3 sequence: CASTPPGTGPYNEQFF. CDR3 coding DNA: TGTGCCAGCACCCCACCCGGGACAGGGCCCTACAATGAGCAGTTCTTC. J is TRBJ2-1 and V is TRBV12-3 or TRBV12-4, with TRBD1 matching 9 bases. The CDR3 has 16 amino acids. V lost 7 bases to trimming and J lost 2 bases; unmatched junction nucleotides: 9.

This clonotype was picked up a small number of times. The chain carries TRBV29-1 and TRBJ2-2, with 7 positions matching TRBD2. This CDR3 has 12 residues. Germline V gene data show CDR1 as SQVTM and CDR2 as ANQGSEA. V trimming: 4 bases; J trimming: 4 bases; junction bases outside the gene matches: 0. The CDR3 DNA follows: TGCAGCGTTGGGGGGGGCACCGGGGAGCTGTTTTTT. As protein: CSVGGGTGELFF.

CDR3: CASSAGLRDEQFF. CDR3 coding DNA: TGTGCCAGCTCAGCGGGACTACGCGATGAGCAGTTCTTC. V gene TRBV12-3 or TRBV12-4 combines with J gene TRBJ2-1; 7 bases are a match to TRBD2. Trimming took 8 bases from V and 8 from J; bases not matched to a gene: 9. This CDR3 is built from 13 residues.

CDR3 sequence (DNA): TGTGCCAGCAGCCAAAGGGTTTCGCCTGAAGCTTTCTTT. It is translated as CASSQRVSPEAFF. This sequence joins TRBV3-1 and TRBJ1-1; D unclear. Trimming removed 2 bases from V and 6 bases from J, with 10 bases in between. This CDR3 has 13 amino acids. The germline CDR1 and CDR2 sequences are LGHDT and YNNKEL (reference sequence).